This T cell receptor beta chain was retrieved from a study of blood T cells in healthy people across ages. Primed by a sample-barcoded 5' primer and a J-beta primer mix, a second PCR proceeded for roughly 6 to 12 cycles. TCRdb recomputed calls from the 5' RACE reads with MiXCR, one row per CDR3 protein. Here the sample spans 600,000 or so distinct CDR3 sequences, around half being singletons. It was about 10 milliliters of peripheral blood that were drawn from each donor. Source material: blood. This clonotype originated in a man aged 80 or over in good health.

The DNA of the CDR3 is TGTGCCAGCAGCGGGACAAGAAGCTACGAGCAGTACTTC. It is translated as CASSGTRSYEQYF. V is TRBV6-2 or TRBV6-3 and J is TRBJ2-7, with D tentatively TRBD1 (6 bases). Germline assignment: CDR1 MNHEY and CDR2 SVGEGT. V lost 6 bases to trimming and J lost 3 bases, with 12 bases between them. This CDR3 region has 13 residues.